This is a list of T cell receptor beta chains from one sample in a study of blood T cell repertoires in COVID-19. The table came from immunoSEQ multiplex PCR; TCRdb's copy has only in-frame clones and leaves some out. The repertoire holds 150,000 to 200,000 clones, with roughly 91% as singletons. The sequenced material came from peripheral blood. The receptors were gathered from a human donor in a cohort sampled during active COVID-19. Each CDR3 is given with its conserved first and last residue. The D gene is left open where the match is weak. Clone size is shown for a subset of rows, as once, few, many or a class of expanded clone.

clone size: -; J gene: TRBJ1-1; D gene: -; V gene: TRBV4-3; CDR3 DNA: TGCGCCAGCAGCCAAGACAGGGCGGGGACTGAAGCTTTCTTT; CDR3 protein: CASSQDRAGTEAFF
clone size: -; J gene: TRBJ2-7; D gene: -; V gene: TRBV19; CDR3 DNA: TGTGCCACCCCGCCGAAGCCTCCGCCCAAGCACGAGCAGTACTTC; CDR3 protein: CATPPKPPPKHEQYF
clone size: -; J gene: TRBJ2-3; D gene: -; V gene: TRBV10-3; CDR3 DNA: TGTGCCATCAGTGTTTCTCCAGATACGCAGTATTTT; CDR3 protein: CAISVSPDTQYF
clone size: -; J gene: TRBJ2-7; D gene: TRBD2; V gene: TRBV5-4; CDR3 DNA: TGTGCCAGCAGCTTGGAGCGGGGGGCTTACGAGCAGTACTTC; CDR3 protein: CASSLERGAYEQYF
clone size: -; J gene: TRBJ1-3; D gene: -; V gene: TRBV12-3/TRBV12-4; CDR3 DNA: TGTGCCAGCAGTTCTATACGTTGGAACACCATATATTTT; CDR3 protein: CASSSIRWNTIYF
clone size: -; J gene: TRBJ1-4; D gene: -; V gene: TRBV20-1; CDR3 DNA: TGCAGTGCTAGTGAGGGGAGAATGGGAAAACTGTTTTTT; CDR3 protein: CSASEGRMGKLFF
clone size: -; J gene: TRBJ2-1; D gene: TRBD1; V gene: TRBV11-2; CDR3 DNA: TGTGCCAGCAGCACGGGACAGGAGCAGTTCTTC; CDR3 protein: CASSTGQEQFF
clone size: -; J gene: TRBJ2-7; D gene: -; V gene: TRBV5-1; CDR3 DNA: TGCGCCAGCAGCTTGGAAGGGGGTACCTACGAGCAGTACTTC; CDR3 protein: CASSLEGGTYEQYF
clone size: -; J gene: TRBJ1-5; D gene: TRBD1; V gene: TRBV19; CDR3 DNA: TGTGCCAGTAGTACGGACAGGGTGGTTGGTAATCAGCCCCAGCATTTT; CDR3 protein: CASSTDRVVGNQPQHF
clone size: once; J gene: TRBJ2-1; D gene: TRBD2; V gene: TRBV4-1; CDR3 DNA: TGCGCCAGCAGCCCGGGGAGGGAGGGCCACAATGAGCAGTTCTTC; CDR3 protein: CASSPGREGHNEQFF
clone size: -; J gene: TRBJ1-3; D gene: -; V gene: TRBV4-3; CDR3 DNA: TGCGCCAGCAGCCAAGATCTTCATTCGGTCGGGATCACCATATATTTT; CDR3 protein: CASSQDLHSVGITIYF
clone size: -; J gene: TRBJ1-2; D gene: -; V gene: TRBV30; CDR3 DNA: TGTGCCTGGAGTACCGACAGCCTGGGGGGCTACACCTTC; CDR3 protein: CAWSTDSLGGYTF
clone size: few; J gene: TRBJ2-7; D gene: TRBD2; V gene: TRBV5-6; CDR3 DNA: TGTGCCAGCAGCACGGGGGGTTCCTACGAGCAGTACTTC; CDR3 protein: CASSTGGSYEQYF
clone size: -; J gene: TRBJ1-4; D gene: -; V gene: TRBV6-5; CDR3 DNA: TGTACCAGCAGTCGCTCTCAGGTTGCTAATGAAAAACTGTTTTTT; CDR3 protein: CTSSRSQVANEKLFF
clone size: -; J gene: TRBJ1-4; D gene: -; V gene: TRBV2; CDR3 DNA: TGTGCCAGCAGTTTAGGGACTCCCTCTAATGAAAAACTGTTTTTT; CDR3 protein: CASSLGTPSNEKLFF
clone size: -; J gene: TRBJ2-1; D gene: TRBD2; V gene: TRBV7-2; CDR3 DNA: TGTGCCAGCAGCTTAGTTTGGTCTAGCGGGGGGTACAATGAGCAGTTCTTC; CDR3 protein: CASSLVWSSGGYNEQFF
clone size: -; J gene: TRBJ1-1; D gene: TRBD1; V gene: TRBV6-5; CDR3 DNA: TGTGCCAGTAGGGACAGTTCGTACCCTGAAGCTTTCTTT; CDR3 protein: CASRDSSYPEAFF
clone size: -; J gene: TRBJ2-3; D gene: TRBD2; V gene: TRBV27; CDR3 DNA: TGTGCCAGCAGTTTAGGACTAGCGGAGACAGATACGCAGTATTTT; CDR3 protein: CASSLGLAETDTQYF
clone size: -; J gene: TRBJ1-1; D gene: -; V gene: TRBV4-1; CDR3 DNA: TGCGCCAGCAGCCAAACAGGGAGAGGGGAGACTGAAGCTTTCTTT; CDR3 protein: CASSQTGRGETEAFF
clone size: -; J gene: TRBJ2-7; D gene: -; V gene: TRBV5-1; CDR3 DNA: TGCGCCAGCAGCTTGGAGGTGCTCGGGGATGAGCAGTACTTC; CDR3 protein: CASSLEVLGDEQYF
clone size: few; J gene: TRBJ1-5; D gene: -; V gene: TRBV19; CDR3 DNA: TGTGCCAGTAGTCCCTCAGGGATTGATAGCAATCAGCCCCAGCATTTT; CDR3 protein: CASSPSGIDSNQPQHF
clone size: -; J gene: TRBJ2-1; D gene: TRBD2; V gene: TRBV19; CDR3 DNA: TGTGCCAGTAGTGGAGAGACTAGCGGGAGGTTCTATGAGCAGTTCTTC; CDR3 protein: CASSGETSGRFYEQFF
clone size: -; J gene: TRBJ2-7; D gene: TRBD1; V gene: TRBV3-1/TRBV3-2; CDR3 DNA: TGTGCCAGCAGCCAAGATCGATTGGGACAGCCCTACGAGCAGTACTTC; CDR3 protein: CASSQDRLGQPYEQYF
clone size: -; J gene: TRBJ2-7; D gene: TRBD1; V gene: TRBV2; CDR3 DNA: TGTGCCAGCAGTGGACGACAGGGGGCTGGCGAGCAGTACTTC; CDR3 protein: CASSGRQGAGEQYF
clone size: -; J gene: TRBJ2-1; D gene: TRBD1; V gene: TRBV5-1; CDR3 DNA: TGCGCCAGCAGCTCCGGGACAGGGTATTACAATGAGCAGTTCTTC; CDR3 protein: CASSSGTGYYNEQFF